Listed below are T cell receptor beta chains from one sample, sequenced in a study of T cell responses to AZD1222 COVID-19 vaccine. Sequenced by immunoSEQ multiplex PCR; TCRdb stores in-frame clones only, minus some. The repertoire holds tens of thousands of clones, with roughly 85% as singletons. The sequences come from peripheral blood, collected 28 days after the second AZD1222 dose. The receptors shown here come from an adult who received the AZD1222 COVID-19 vaccine. The CDR3 runs from the conserved cysteine through the conserved F or W. D genes are given only for firm matches. Clone size is not always given. Where it is, it says once, few, many or a class for expanded clones.

V,length,D,J,size,CDR3,DNA
TRBV6-5,14,-,TRBJ1-1,-,CASSPAGGGTEAFF,TGTGCCAGCAGCCCGGCGGGGGGCGGCACTGAAGCTTTCTTT
TRBV9,14,-,TRBJ2-3,-,CASSRDQSTDTQYF,TGTGCCAGCAGCAGGGATCAGAGCACAGATACGCAGTATTTT
TRBV28,14,-,TRBJ1-5,-,CASVGSSSNQPQHF,TGTGCCAGCGTGGGTTCTAGTAGCAATCAGCCCCAGCATTTT
TRBV19,14,-,TRBJ1-4,-,CASSRDFINEKLFF,TGTGCCAGTAGCCGGGACTTTATTAATGAAAAACTGTTTTTT
TRBV30,12,-,TRBJ1-3,-,CASSNSGNTIYF,TGTGCCAGCAGCAACTCTGGAAACACCATATATTTT
TRBV7-3,14,-,TRBJ2-2,few,CATPWVVLSGELFF,TGTGCCACTCCGTGGGTAGTCCTTTCCGGGGAGCTGTTTTTT
TRBV5-1,13,-,TRBJ2-1,-,CASSLPTPDEQFF,TGCGCCAGCAGCTTGCCCACCCCGGATGAGCAGTTCTTC
TRBV6-1,15,-,TRBJ2-6,-,CASSEGVSGANVLTF,TGTGCCAGCAGTGAAGGCGTATCTGGGGCCAACGTCCTGACTTTC
TRBV27,15,-,TRBJ1-4,-,CASSPYSATNEKLFF,TGTGCCAGCAGCCCCTACAGCGCAACTAATGAAAAACTGTTTTTT
TRBV12-3/TRBV12-4,13,-,TRBJ2-2,-,CASSLISTGELFF,TGTGCCAGCAGTTTAATTAGCACCGGGGAGCTGTTTTTT
TRBV4-2,14,-,TRBJ2-7,-,CASSQDRGGSEQYF,TGTGCCAGCAGCCAAGATCGCGGCGGGTCGGAGCAGTACTTC
TRBV7-9,12,-,TRBJ1-5,-,CASSLIGQPQHF,TGTGCCAGCAGCTTAATAGGTCAGCCCCAGCATTTT
TRBV6-5,15,TRBD1,TRBJ1-1,-,CASTQKGTGNTEAFF,TGTGCCAGCACCCAAAAAGGGACAGGGAACACTGAAGCTTTCTTT
TRBV3-1/TRBV3-2,16,TRBD1,TRBJ1-5,few,CASSQEPGGNNQPQHF,TGTGCCAGCAGCCAAGAGCCAGGGGGGAACAATCAGCCCCAGCATTTT
TRBV3-1/TRBV3-2,13,-,TRBJ2-7,-,CASSQDLRGEQYF,TGTGCCAGCAGCCAAGATTTACGTGGTGAGCAGTACTTC
TRBV24-1,16,TRBD2,TRBJ2-2,-,CATSVGTTVDTGELFF,TGTGCCACCAGTGTAGGGACTACCGTGGACACCGGGGAGCTGTTTTTT
TRBV2,14,-,TRBJ1-1,-,CASSAARVGTEAFF,TGTGCCAGCAGTGCGGCGCGGGTGGGAACTGAAGCTTTCTTT
TRBV28,14,-,TRBJ2-1,-,CASSYWDRQYEQFF,TGTGCCAGCAGTTACTGGGACCGGCAGTATGAGCAGTTCTTC
TRBV6-6,16,-,TRBJ1-5,-,CASSYSTGQMNQPQHF,TGTGCCAGCAGTTACTCGACAGGACAGATGAATCAGCCCCAGCATTTT
TRBV6-2/TRBV6-3,12,-,TRBJ2-1,-,CASSYKRNEQFF,TGTGCCAGCAGTTATAAGAGGAATGAGCAGTTCTTC
TRBV7-2,15,TRBD1,TRBJ2-7,once,CASSLRGTGVYEQYF,TGTGCCAGCAGCTTAAGGGGGACAGGGGTCTACGAGCAGTACTTC
TRBV30,14,TRBD1,TRBJ1-2,-,CAWSSGTVPNGYTF,TGTGCCTGGAGTTCGGGGACAGTGCCGAATGGCTACACCTTC
TRBV28,15,-,TRBJ2-2,-,CASSFFPRTSGELFF,TGTGCCAGCAGTTTTTTTCCCAGGACCTCCGGGGAGCTGTTTTTT
TRBV10-3,13,-,TRBJ2-7,-,CAITGGTTYEQYF,TGTGCCATCACTGGGGGGACCACCTACGAGCAGTACTTC
TRBV15,14,-,TRBJ2-2,-,CATSRLSNTGELFF,TGTGCCACCAGCAGACTCTCGAACACCGGGGAGCTGTTTTTT
TRBV7-2,17,TRBD1,TRBJ1-2,-,CASSPRTGDALVYGYTF,TGTGCCAGCAGCCCCCGGACAGGGGACGCCCTTGTCTATGGCTACACCTTC
TRBV6-4,15,-,TRBJ1-2,-,CASSDQPDSNYGYTF,TGTGCCAGCAGTGACCAACCGGACTCTAACTATGGCTACACCTTC
TRBV29-1,12,TRBD1,TRBJ2-7,-,CSVGQGADEQYF,TGCAGCGTTGGGCAGGGGGCGGACGAGCAGTACTTC
TRBV27,15,TRBD1,TRBJ1-5,-,CASRTGTYSNQPQHF,TGTGCCAGCAGGACAGGGACCTATAGCAATCAGCCCCAGCATTTT
TRBV7-2,15,-,TRBJ1-6,-,CASSLEGRGNSPLHF,TGTGCCAGCAGCTTAGAAGGGAGGGGTAATTCACCCCTCCACTTT
TRBV27,16,TRBD1,TRBJ2-2,-,CASSRRQGGNTGELFF,TGTGCCAGCAGTAGGAGACAGGGGGGAAACACCGGGGAGCTGTTTTTT
TRBV4-2,12,-,TRBJ1-1,-,CASSQQDSEAFF,TGTGCCAGCAGCCAACAGGACAGTGAAGCTTTCTTT
TRBV5-4,16,TRBD2,TRBJ2-3,-,CASSLGLAGGRGTQYF,TGTGCCAGCAGCTTGGGACTAGCGGGGGGGCGTGGTACGCAGTATTTT
TRBV24-1,16,TRBD1,TRBJ2-1,-,CATSDPTGGSYNEQFF,TGTGCCACCAGTGACCCTACAGGGGGTTCCTACAATGAGCAGTTCTTC
TRBV9,16,-,TRBJ2-1,-,CASSVGPLGRDNEQFF,TGTGCCAGCAGCGTAGGCCCCCTTGGACGGGACAATGAGCAGTTCTTC
TRBV5-4,16,-,TRBJ2-4,-,CASSLSFPGAKNIQYF,TGTGCCAGCAGCTTGTCATTCCCCGGGGCCAAAAACATTCAGTACTTC
TRBV10-3,13,-,TRBJ1-2,-,CAISESRGDGYTF,TGTGCCATCAGTGAGTCGAGGGGAGATGGCTACACCTTC
TRBV3-1/TRBV3-2,18,TRBD2,TRBJ2-1,-,CASSQTLSGGAPYNEQFF,TGTGCCAGCAGCCAAACCCTTAGCGGGGGGGCCCCCTACAATGAGCAGTTCTTC
TRBV6-5,12,-,TRBJ1-2,few,CASSGQFYGYTF,TGTGCCAGCAGCGGACAGTTCTATGGCTACACCTTC
TRBV5-8,15,TRBD1,TRBJ2-1,-,CASSDPGQGYNEQFF,TGTGCCAGCAGTGACCCGGGACAGGGCTACAATGAGCAGTTCTTC
TRBV28,17,TRBD2,TRBJ2-1,-,CASSSTSGGVYYNEQFF,TGTGCCAGCAGTTCAACTAGCGGGGGGGTTTACTACAATGAGCAGTTCTTC
TRBV12-3/TRBV12-4,13,-,TRBJ1-1,-,CASSFDMNTEAFF,TGTGCCAGCAGTTTCGACATGAACACTGAAGCTTTCTTT
TRBV28,12,-,TRBJ2-7,-,CASSTAPYEQYF,TGTGCCAGCAGTACGGCCCCCTACGAGCAGTACTTC
TRBV7-3,15,-,TRBJ2-3,-,CASSLTGVITDTQYF,TGTGCCAGCAGCTTAACGGGGGTGATCACAGATACGCAGTATTTT
TRBV5-1,13,-,TRBJ2-7,-,CASSLDGSYEQYF,TGCGCCAGCAGCTTGGACGGATCCTACGAGCAGTACTTC
TRBV6-5,14,-,TRBJ1-6,-,CASSYRSYNSPLHF,TGTGCCAGCAGTTACCGCTCCTATAATTCACCCCTCCACTTT
TRBV7-3,15,TRBD1,TRBJ1-2,-,CASSSFGQGTYGYTF,TGTGCCAGCAGCTCCTTCGGACAGGGGACCTATGGCTACACCTTC
TRBV11-3,14,-,TRBJ2-3,-,CASSLSQSTDTQYF,TGTGCCAGCAGCTTATCGCAGAGCACAGATACGCAGTATTTT
TRBV3-1/TRBV3-2,16,-,TRBJ1-1,-,CASSQGSGTGNTEAFF,TGTGCCAGCAGCCAAGGTTCCGGGACGGGGAACACTGAAGCTTTCTTT
TRBV10-1,15,-,TRBJ1-6,-,CASSEFRGRDSPLHF,TGCGCCAGCAGTGAGTTCCGGGGGCGAGATTCACCCCTCCACTTT
TRBV20-1,11,-,TRBJ1-1,-,CSARGGRDAFF,TGCAGTGCTAGGGGGGGGAGGGACGCTTTCTTT
TRBV30,13,TRBD1,TRBJ2-4,-,CAWSGDRVNIQYF,TGTGCCTGGAGTGGAGACAGGGTTAACATTCAGTACTTC
TRBV30,13,-,TRBJ2-5,-,CAWSVTGVETQYF,TGTGCCTGGAGTGTAACCGGGGTAGAGACCCAGTACTTC
TRBV10-3,14,TRBD1,TRBJ1-1,-,CASDRGAMNTEAFF,TGTGCCTCGGACAGGGGGGCTATGAACACTGAAGCTTTCTTT
TRBV30,14,-,TRBJ2-7,-,CAWSAGRGFAEQYF,TGTGCCTGGAGCGCGGGTAGGGGGTTCGCCGAGCAGTACTTC
TRBV2,11,-,TRBJ2-1,-,CASSDRGEQFF,TGTGCCAGCAGTGACCGTGGGGAGCAGTTCTTC
TRBV10-3,15,TRBD1,TRBJ1-3,-,CAIRNDRVPGNTIYF,TGTGCCATCAGAAACGACAGGGTTCCTGGAAACACCATATATTTT